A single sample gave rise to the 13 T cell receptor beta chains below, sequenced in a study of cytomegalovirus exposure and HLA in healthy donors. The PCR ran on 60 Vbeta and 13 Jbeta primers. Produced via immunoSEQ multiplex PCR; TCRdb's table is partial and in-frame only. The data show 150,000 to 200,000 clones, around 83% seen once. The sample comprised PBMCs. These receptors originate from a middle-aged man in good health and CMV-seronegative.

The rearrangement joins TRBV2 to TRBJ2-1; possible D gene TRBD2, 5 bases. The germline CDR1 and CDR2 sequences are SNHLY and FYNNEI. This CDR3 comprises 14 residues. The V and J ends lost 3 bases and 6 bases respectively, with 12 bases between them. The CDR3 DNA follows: TGTGCCAGCAGTGAGAGAGGTCGGGGCAATGAGCAGTTCTTC. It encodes CASSERGRGNEQFF.

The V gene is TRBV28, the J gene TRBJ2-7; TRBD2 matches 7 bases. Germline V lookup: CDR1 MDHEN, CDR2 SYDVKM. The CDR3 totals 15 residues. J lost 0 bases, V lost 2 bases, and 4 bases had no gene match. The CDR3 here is CASSLLAASSYEQYF. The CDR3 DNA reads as TGTGCCAGCAGTTTACTAGCGGCGAGCTCCTACGAGCAGTACTTC.

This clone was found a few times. The CDR3 DNA reads as TGTGCCAGCAGGCCCGGACTAGCGGGAGAACACGAGCAGTACTTC. Protein product: CASRPGLAGEHEQYF. This sequence joins TRBV27 and TRBJ2-7, with 13 nucleotides matching TRBD2. Germline-derived CDR1 and CDR2 are MNHEY and SMNVEV (reference sequence). The CDR3 covers 15 residues. Trimming at V came to 6 bases and at J to 5 bases, leaving 7 bases not matched to a gene.

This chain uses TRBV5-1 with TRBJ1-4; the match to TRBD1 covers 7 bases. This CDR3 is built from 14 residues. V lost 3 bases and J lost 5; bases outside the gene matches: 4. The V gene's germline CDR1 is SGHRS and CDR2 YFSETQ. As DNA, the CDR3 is TGCGCCAGCAGCTATGACAGGGTAAATGAAAAACTGTTTTTT. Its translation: CASSYDRVNEKLFF. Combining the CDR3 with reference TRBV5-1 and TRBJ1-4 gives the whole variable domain KAGVTQTPRYLIKTRGQQVTLSCSPISGHRSVSWYQQTPGQGLQFLFEYFSETQRNKGNFPGRFSGRQFSNSRSEMNVSTLELGDSALYLCASSYDRVNEKLFFGSGTQLSVL.

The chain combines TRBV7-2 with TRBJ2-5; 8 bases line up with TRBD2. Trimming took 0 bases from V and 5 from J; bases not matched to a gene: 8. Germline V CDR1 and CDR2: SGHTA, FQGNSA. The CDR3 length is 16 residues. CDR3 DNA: TGTGCCAGCAGCTTAGCGATTCGGGGACTAGGGGAGACCCAGTACTTC. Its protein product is CASSLAIRGLGETQYF.

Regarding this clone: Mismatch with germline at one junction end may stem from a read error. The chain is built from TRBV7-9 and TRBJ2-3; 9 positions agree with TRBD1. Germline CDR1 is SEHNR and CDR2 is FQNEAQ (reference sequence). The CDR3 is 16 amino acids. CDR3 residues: CSSSLRTGELTDTQYF. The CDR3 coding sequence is TGTTCCAGCAGCTTAAGGACAGGGGAGTTGACAGATACGCAGTATTTT.

This CDR3 reads CASSPPGRQETQYF. CDR3 DNA: TGTGCCAGCTCACCACCGGGCAGACAAGAGACCCAGTACTTC. The chain combines TRBV18 with TRBJ2-5; D gene unclear. Trimming stripped 0 bases from V and 2 bases from J, with 7 bases between. The CDR3 totals 14 residues. Germline CDR1 and CDR2: KGHSH and LQKENI.

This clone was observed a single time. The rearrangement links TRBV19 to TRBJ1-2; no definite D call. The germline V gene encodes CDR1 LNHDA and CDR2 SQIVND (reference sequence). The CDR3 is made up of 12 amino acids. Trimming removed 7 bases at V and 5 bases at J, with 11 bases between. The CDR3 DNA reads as TGTGCCAGTACGCACCGGGATTATGGCTACACCTTC. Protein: CASTHRDYGYTF.

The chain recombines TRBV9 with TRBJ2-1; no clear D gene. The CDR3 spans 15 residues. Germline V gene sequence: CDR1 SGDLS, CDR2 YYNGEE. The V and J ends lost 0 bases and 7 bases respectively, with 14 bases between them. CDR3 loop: CASSVESTAGNEQFF. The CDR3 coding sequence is TGTGCCAGCAGCGTAGAGTCCACGGCCGGGAATGAGCAGTTCTTC.

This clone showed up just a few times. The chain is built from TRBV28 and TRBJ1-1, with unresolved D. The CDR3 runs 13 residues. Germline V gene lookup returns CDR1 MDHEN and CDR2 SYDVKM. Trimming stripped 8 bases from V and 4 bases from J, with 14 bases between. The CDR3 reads CASRRELGTEAFF. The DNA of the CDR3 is TGTGCCAGCCGTAGGGAGTTGGGCACTGAAGCTTTCTTT.

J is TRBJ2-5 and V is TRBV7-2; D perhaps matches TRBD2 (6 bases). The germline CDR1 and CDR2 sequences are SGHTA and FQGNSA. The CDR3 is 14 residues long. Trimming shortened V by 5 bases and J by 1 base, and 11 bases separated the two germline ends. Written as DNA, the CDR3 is TGTGCCAGCAGCCCACCCGGGGGCCAAGAGACCCAGTACTTC. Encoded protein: CASSPPGGQETQYF. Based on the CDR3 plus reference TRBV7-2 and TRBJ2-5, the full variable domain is GAGVSQSPSNKVTEKGKDVELRCDPISGHTALYWYRQSLGQGLEFLIYFQGNSAPDKSGLPSDRFSAERTGGSVSTLTIQRTQQEDSAVYLCASSPPGGQETQYFGPGTRLLVL.

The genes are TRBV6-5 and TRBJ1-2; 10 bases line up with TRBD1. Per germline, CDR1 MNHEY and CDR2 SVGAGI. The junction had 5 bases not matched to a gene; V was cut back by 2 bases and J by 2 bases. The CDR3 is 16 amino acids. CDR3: CASSYKGGQGNYGYTF. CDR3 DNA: TGTGCCAGCAGTTACAAAGGGGGACAGGGGAACTATGGCTACACCTTC.

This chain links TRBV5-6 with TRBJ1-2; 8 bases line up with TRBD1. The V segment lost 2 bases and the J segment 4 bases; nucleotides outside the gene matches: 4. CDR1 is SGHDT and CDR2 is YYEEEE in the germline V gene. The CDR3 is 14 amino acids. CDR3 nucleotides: TGTGCCAGCAGCTTCCGGACAGGGACCTATGGCTACACCTTC. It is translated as CASSFRTGTYGYTF.